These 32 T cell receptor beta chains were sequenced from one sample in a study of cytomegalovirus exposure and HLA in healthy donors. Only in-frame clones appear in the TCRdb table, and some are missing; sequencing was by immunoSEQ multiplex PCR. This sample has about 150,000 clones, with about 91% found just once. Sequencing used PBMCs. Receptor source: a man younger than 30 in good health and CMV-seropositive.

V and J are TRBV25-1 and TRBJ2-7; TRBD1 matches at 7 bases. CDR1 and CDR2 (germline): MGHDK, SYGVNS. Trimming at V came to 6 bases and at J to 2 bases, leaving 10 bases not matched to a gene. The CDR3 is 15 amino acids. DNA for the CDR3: TGTGCCAGCAGGGCCCCGCCAGGGGGAACCTACGAGCAGTACTTC. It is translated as CASRAPPGGTYEQYF.

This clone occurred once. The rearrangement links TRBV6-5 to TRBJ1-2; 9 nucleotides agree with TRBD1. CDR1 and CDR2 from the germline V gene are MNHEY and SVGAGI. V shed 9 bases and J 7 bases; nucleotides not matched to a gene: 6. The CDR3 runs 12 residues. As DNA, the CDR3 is TGTGCCAGTACGACAGGGGGGATTGGCTACACCTTC. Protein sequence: CASTTGGIGYTF.

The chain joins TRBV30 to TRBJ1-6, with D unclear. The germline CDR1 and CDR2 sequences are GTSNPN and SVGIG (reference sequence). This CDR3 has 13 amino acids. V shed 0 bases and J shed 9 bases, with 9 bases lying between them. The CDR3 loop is CAWSVRRLSPLHF. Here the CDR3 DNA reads TGTGCCTGGAGTGTACGAAGACTTTCACCCCTCCACTTT.

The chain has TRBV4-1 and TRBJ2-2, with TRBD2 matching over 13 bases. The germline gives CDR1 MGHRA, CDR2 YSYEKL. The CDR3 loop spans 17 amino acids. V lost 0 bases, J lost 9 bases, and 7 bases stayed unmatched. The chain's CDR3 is CASSQDGTSGMRRELFF. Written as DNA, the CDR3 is TGCGCCAGCAGCCAAGATGGGACTAGCGGGATGAGGAGGGAGCTGTTTTTT.

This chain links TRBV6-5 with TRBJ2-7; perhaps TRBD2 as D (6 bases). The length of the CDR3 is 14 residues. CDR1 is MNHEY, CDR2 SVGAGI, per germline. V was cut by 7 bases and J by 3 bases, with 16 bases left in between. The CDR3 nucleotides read TGTGCCAGCAAAAATGGGTTCGGGAGCTACGAGCAGTACTTC. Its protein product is CASKNGFGSYEQYF.

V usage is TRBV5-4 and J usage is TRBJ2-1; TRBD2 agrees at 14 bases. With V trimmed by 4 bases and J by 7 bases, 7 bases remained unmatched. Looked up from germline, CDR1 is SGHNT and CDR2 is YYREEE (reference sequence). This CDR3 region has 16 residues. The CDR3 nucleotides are TGTGCCAGCAGCAAGACTAGCGGGAGGGCCGGTAATGAGCAGTTCTTC. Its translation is CASSKTSGRAGNEQFF.

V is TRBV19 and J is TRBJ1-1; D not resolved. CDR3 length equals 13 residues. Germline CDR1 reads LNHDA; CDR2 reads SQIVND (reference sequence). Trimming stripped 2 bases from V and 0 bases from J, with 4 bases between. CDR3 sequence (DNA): TGTGCCAGTAGTATACGGGTGAACACTGAAGCTTTCTTT. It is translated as CASSIRVNTEAFF.

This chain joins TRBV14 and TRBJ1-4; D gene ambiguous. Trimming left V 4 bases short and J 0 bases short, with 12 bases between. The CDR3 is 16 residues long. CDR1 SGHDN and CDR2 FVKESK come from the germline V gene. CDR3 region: CASSPRVGSTNEKLFF. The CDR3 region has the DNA TGTGCCAGCAGCCCACGCGTCGGGTCAACTAATGAAAAACTGTTTTTT.

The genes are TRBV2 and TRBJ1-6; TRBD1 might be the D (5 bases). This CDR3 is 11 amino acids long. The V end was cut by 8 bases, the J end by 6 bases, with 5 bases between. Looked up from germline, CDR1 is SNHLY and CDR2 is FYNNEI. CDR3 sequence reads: CASQGNSPLHF. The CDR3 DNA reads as TGTGCCAGCCAGGGTAATTCACCCCTCCACTTT.

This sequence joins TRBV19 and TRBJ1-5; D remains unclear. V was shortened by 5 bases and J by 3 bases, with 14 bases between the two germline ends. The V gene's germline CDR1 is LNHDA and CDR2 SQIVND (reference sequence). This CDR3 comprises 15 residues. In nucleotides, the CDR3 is TGTGCCAGTAGTCCTCCGTTGGAGGTCAATCAGCCCCAGCATTTT. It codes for CASSPPLEVNQPQHF.

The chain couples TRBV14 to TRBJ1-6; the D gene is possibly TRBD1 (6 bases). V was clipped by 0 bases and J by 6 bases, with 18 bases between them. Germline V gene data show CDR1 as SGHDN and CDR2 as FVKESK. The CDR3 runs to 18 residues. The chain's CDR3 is CASSQDARGGKINSPLHF. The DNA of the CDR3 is TGTGCCAGCAGCCAAGATGCCAGGGGCGGTAAAATTAATTCACCCCTCCACTTT.

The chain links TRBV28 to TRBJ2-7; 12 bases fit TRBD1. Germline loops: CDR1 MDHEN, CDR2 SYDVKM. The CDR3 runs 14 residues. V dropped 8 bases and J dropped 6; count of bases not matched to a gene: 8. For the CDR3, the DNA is TGTGCCAGCTATCCGGGACAGGGGGCTCGCGAGCAGTACTTC. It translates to CASYPGQGAREQYF.

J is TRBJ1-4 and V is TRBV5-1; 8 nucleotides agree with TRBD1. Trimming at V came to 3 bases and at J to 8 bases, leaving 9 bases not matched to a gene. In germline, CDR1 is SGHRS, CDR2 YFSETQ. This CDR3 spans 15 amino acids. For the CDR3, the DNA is TGCGCCAGCAGCTCGGACGGACAGGGCGGAGAAAAACTGTTTTTT. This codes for CASSSDGQGGEKLFF.

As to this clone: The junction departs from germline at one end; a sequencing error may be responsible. CDR3 residues: CASSSDSQETQYF. For the CDR3, the DNA is TGTGCTAGCAGCTCGGACAGCCAAGAGACCCAGTACTTC. This rearrangement joins TRBV7-7 to TRBJ2-5; possibly TRBD1 for D (6 bases). There are 13 residues in the CDR3. Germline V lookup: CDR1 SSHAT, CDR2 FNYEAQ (reference sequence). Filled out from reference TRBV7-7 and TRBJ2-5, the complete variable domain reads GAGVSQSPRYKVTKRGQDVTLRCDPISSHATLYWYQQALGQGPEFLTYFNYEAQPDKSGLPSDRFSAERPEGSISTLTIQRTEQRDSAMYRCASSSDSQETQYFGPGTRLLVL.

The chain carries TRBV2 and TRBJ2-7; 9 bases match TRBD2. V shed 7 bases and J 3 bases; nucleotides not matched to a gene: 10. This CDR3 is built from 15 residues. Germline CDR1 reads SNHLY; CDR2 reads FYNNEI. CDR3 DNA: TGTGCCAGCACTAAACGGGGGACTAGCAGCTACGAGCAGTACTTC. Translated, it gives CASTKRGTSSYEQYF. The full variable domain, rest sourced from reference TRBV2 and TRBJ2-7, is EPEVTQTPSHQVTQMGQEVILRCVPISNHLYFYWYRQILGQKVEFLVSFYNNEISEKSEIFDDQFSVERPDGSNFTLKIRSTKLEDSAMYFCASTKRGTSSYEQYFGPGTRLTVT.

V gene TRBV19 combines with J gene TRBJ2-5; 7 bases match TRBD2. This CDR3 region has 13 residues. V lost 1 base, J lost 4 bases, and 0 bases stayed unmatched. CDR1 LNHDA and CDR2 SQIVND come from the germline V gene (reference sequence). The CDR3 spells CASSIAGGETQYF. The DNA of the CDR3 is TGTGCCAGTAGTATAGCGGGAGGAGAGACCCAGTACTTC.

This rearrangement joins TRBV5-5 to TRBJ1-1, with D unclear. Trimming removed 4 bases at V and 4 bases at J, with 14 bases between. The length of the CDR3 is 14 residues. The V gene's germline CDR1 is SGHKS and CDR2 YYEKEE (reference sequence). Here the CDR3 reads CASSPTTGSTEAFF. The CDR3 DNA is TGTGCCAGCAGCCCGACTACCGGGAGCACTGAAGCTTTCTTT.

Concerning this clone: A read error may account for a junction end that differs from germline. The CDR3 spells CASSLEQGGEQYF. The DNA for the CDR3 is TGTGCTAGCAGCTTAGAACAGGGTGGTGAGCAGTACTTC. The chain joins TRBV7-7 to TRBJ2-7; possible D gene TRBD1, 6 bases. The CDR3 extends over 13 amino acids. CDR1 and CDR2 (germline): SSHAT, FNYEAQ (reference sequence).

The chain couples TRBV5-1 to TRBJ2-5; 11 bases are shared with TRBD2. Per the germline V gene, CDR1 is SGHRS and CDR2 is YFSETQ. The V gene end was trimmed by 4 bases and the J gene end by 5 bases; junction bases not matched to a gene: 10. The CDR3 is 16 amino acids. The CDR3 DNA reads TGCGCCAGCAGCCCCCGACTAGCGGGAAGTCACGAGACCCAGTACTTC. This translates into CASSPRLAGSHETQYF.

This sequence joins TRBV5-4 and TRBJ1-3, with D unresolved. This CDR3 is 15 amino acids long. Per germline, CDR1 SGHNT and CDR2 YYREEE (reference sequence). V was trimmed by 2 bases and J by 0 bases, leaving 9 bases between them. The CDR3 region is CASSFKEISGNTIYF. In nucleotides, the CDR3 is TGTGCCAGCAGCTTTAAGGAGATCTCTGGAAACACCATATATTTT. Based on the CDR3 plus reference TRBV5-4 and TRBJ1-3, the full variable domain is ETGVTQSPTHLIKTRGQQVTLRCSSQSGHNTVSWYQQALGQGPQFIFQYYREEENGRGNFPPRFSGLQFPNYSSELNVNALELDDSALYLCASSFKEISGNTIYFGEGSWLTVV.

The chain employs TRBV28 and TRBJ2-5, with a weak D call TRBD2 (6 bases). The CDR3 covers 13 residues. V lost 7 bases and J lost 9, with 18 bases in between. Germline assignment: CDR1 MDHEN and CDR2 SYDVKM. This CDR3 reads CASTERGPGAQYF. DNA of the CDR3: TGTGCCAGCACTGAAAGGGGTCCGGGGGCCCAGTACTTC.

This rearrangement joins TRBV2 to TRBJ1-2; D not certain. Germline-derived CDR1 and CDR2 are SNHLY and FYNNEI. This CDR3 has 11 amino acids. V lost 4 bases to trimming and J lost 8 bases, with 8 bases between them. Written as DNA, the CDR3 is TGTGCCAGCAGTGGTGAGGCGGGCTACACCTTC. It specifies CASSGEAGYTF.

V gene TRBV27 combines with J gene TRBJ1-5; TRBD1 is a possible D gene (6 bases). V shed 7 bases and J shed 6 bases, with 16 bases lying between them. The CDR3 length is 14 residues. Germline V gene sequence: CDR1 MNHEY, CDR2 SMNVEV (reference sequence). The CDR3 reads CASTVRVGGQPQHF. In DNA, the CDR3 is TGTGCCAGCACTGTGAGGGTAGGGGGTCAGCCCCAGCATTTT.

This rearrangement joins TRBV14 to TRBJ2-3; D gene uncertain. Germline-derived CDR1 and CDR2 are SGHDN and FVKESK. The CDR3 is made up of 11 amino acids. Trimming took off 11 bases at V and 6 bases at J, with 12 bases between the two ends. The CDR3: CADPNGDTQYF. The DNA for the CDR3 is TGTGCCGACCCGAACGGGGATACGCAGTATTTT.

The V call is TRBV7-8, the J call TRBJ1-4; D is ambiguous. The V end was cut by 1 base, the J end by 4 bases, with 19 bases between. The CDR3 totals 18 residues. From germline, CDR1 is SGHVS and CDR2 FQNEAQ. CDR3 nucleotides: TGTGCCAGCAGCTTAGGAGGGCCGGGCCCAAGAGTTAATGAAAAACTGTTTTTT. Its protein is CASSLGGPGPRVNEKLFF.

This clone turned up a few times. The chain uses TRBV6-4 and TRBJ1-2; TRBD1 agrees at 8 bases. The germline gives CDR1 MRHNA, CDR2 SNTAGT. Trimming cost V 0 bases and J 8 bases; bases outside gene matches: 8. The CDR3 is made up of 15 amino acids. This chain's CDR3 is CASSDSKAGGRGYTF. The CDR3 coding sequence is TGTGCCAGCAGTGACTCGAAGGCAGGGGGCAGGGGCTACACCTTC.

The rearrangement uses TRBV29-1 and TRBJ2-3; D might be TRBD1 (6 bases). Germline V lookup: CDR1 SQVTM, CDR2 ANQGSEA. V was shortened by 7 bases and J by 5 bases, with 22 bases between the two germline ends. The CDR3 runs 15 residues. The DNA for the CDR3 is TGCAGCGCCCCAGAGAAAGGACAGAGGGGAGATACGCAGTATTTT. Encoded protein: CSAPEKGQRGDTQYF.

The CDR3 here is CASARDFTDTQYF. The DNA for the CDR3 is TGTGCTAGTGCCCGAGACTTTACAGATACGCAGTATTTT. V usage is TRBV12-5 and J usage is TRBJ2-3; D call uncertain. CDR3 size: 13 residues. V was clipped by 7 bases and J by 3 bases, with 11 bases between them. Germline loops: CDR1 LGHNT, CDR2 FRNRAP.

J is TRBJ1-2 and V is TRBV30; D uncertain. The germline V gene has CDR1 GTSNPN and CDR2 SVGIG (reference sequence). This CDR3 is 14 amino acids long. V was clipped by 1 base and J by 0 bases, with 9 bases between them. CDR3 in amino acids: CAWSGIATNYGYTF. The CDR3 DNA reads TGTGCCTGGAGTGGAATAGCCACTAACTATGGCTACACCTTC.

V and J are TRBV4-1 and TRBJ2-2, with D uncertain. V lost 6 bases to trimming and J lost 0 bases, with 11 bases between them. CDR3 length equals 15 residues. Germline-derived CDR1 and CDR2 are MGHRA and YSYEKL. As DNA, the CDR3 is TGCGCCAGCAGTCCGAGCAGCGCGAACACCGGGGAGCTGTTTTTT. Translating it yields CASSPSSANTGELFF.

CDR3 nucleotides: TGCGCCAGCTTCAGCGGCTCTAACACAGATACGCAGTATTTT. Its protein product is CASFSGSNTDTQYF. The chain recombines TRBV5-1 with TRBJ2-3; D possibly corresponds to TRBD2 (5 bases). Germline values: CDR1 SGHRS, CDR2 YFSETQ. There are 14 residues in the CDR3. V lost 7 bases to trimming and J lost 2 bases, with 14 bases between them.

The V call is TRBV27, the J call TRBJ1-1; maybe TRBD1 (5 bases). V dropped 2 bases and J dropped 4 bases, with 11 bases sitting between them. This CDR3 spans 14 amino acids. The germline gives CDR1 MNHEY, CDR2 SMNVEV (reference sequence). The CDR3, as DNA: TGTGCCAGCAGTTTAAAGTGGGGGGGCACTGAAGCTTTCTTT. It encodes CASSLKWGGTEAFF.